This is a list of T cell receptor beta chains from one sample in a study of blood T cell repertoires in COVID-19. Clones were sequenced by immunoSEQ multiplex PCR, and TCRdb holds only the in-frame ones, with some missing. This sample has about 430,000 clones, with approximately 90% found just once. Sequenced sample: PBMCs or T cells enriched from blood (not recorded which). The origin of the receptors is a woman younger than 35 who had been exposed to COVID-19. CDR3s include the opening cysteine and the closing phenylalanine or tryptophan. The D gene is left open where the match is weak. Part of the rows lack a size; the others show once, few, many or a class for expanded clones.

V gene,clone size,D gene,J gene,CDR3 DNA,CDR3 protein
TRBV12-3/TRBV12-4,-,TRBD2,TRBJ2-1,TGTGCCAGCAGGACTAGCGGGGGCAATGAGCAGTTCTTC,CASRTSGGNEQFF
TRBV12-3/TRBV12-4,-,-,TRBJ2-7,TGTGCCAGCAGCCTAACTAGAGGCGAGCAGTACTTC,CASSLTRGEQYF
TRBV7-8,-,-,TRBJ2-2,TGTGCCAGCAGCTCCCTGCGGTTCGCGAACACCGGGGAGCTGTTTTTT,CASSSLRFANTGELFF
TRBV7-9,-,TRBD2,TRBJ2-1,TGTGCCAGCAGCCTACATAGACTAGCGGGGGACAATGAGCAGTTCTTC,CASSLHRLAGDNEQFF
TRBV4-1,-,-,TRBJ2-1,TGCGCCAGCAGCCAAGGACCACAGGCCCGCCTCATCAGTGAGCAGTTCTTC,CASSQGPQARLISEQFF
TRBV6-4,-,TRBD1,TRBJ1-5,TGTGCCAGCAGAAGGACAGGGGGCTCGGATAGCAATCAGCCCCAGCATTTT,CASRRTGGSDSNQPQHF
TRBV9,-,-,TRBJ1-1,TGTGCCAGCAGCGGGGAGGGGTCGTCCCCTGAAGCTTTCTTT,CASSGEGSSPEAFF
TRBV29-1,-,TRBD1,TRBJ1-1,TGCAGCGTTGGGGGGGACAGGGCTGAAGCTTTCTTT,CSVGGDRAEAFF
TRBV5-1,-,TRBD1,TRBJ1-3,TGCGCCAGCAGCTCCGGGACAGCGAACTCTGGAAACACCATATATTTT,CASSSGTANSGNTIYF
TRBV2,-,TRBD1,TRBJ1-2,TGTGCCAGCAAATACGGACAGGGGAACTATGGCTACACCTTC,CASKYGQGNYGYTF
TRBV7-9,-,-,TRBJ2-2,TGTGCCAGCAGCTTCAGGGTGGCCGGGGAGCTGTTTTTT,CASSFRVAGELFF
TRBV28,few,-,TRBJ1-5,TGTGCCAGCAGGTACAGGGAGAACAATCAGCCCCAGCATTTT,CASRYRENNQPQHF
TRBV13,-,TRBD1,TRBJ1-6,TGTGCCAGCAGCTTAGGCCGGACAGGGACACCCCTCCACTTT,CASSLGRTGTPLHF
TRBV12-3/TRBV12-4,-,TRBD1,TRBJ1-2,TGTGCCAGCACCGTAGGACAGGGTGGGGGCTACACCTTC,CASTVGQGGGYTF
TRBV19,once,-,TRBJ2-1,TGTGCCAGTAGTAAACAGGGTTTCTCCTACAATGAGCAGTTCTTC,CASSKQGFSYNEQFF
TRBV7-9,-,TRBD1,TRBJ1-5,TGTGCCAGCACCTCACAGGGGGATCAGCCCCAGCATTTT,CASTSQGDQPQHF
TRBV5-1,-,-,TRBJ1-1,TGCGCCAGCAGCTCCTTTAAGAACACTGAAGCTTTCTTT,CASSSFKNTEAFF